Presented here are 13 T cell receptor beta chains from one specimen sequenced in a study of blood T cell repertoires in COVID-19. Measured with immunoSEQ multiplex PCR; TCRdb has only the in-frame clones, and not every one. The sample yields fewer than 95,000 clones, about 90% seen once. The sequencing input was peripheral blood. These receptors were taken from a woman older than 75 with acute or convalescent COVID-19.

The gene calls are TRBV5-1 and TRBJ2-3; a weak D match, TRBD1 (6 bases). From germline, CDR1 is SGHRS and CDR2 YFSETQ. V was clipped by 4 bases and J by 5 bases, with 26 bases between them. The CDR3 is 18 amino acids. The CDR3 loop reads CASSPYSGTSVARDTQYF. The CDR3, as DNA: TGCGCCAGCAGCCCCTACTCCGGGACATCTGTCGCGAGAGATACGCAGTATTTT.

Comment on this clone: The same CDR3 is also encoded by other DNA sequences in this sample. The chain joins TRBV12-3 or TRBV12-4 to TRBJ1-1; possibly TRBD1 for D (6 bases). The CDR3 is 13 amino acids. V lost 3 bases, J lost 3 bases, and 8 bases lay in between. The DNA for the CDR3 is TGTGCCAGCAGTTTGAGGGGGTACACTGAAGCTTTCTTT. This gives the protein CASSLRGYTEAFF.

The chain has TRBV15 and TRBJ1-5, with 10 bases lining up with TRBD1. This CDR3 is 17 amino acids long. V trimming: 4 bases; J trimming: 3 bases; junction bases outside the gene matches: 9. Per the germline V gene, CDR1 is LNHNV and CDR2 is YYDKDF (reference sequence). CDR3 in amino acids: CATSKIRTGGNNQPQHF. CDR3 in DNA: TGTGCCACCAGCAAAATCCGGACAGGGGGAAACAATCAGCCCCAGCATTTT.

The J gene is TRBJ1-6, the V gene TRBV19; TRBD1 matches at 8 bases. Germline V gene data show CDR1 as LNHDA and CDR2 as SQIVND (reference sequence). The CDR3 sequence is 16 residues long. The V gene end was trimmed by 5 bases and the J gene end by 6 bases; junction bases not matched to a gene: 9. CDR3 coding DNA: TGTGCCAGTAGTGATCACGGGACAGGCCTTAATTCACCCCTCCACTTT. Its translation is CASSDHGTGLNSPLHF.

This sequence joins TRBV7-2 and TRBJ2-1, with a weak D call TRBD1 (6 bases). CDR1 and CDR2 from the germline V gene are SGHTA and FQGNSA. V was shortened by 5 bases and J by 10 bases, with 15 bases between the two germline ends. CDR3 length: 13 residues. The CDR3 protein is CASSTNPGQEQFF. The CDR3 coding sequence is TGTGCCAGCAGCACCAACCCGGGACAAGAGCAGTTCTTC.

The J gene is TRBJ2-5, the V gene TRBV9; 16 nucleotides line up with TRBD2. V gave up 4 bases and J gave up 2 bases; unmatched junction bases: 8. Germline V CDR1 and CDR2: SGDLS, YYNGEE. The CDR3 is 18 residues long. The CDR3: CASSMGLAGGPGQETQYF. The CDR3 DNA reads TGTGCCAGCAGCATGGGACTAGCGGGAGGGCCGGGTCAAGAGACCCAGTACTTC.

The chain's CDR3 is CARSTGSSEKLFF. CDR3 nucleotides: TGTGCCCGCTCGACAGGGAGTAGTGAAAAACTGTTTTTT. The genes are TRBV30 and TRBJ1-4; 7 nucleotides line up with TRBD1. V shed 8 bases, J shed 7 bases, and the junction held 10 bases outside the gene matches. This CDR3 spans 13 amino acids. In germline, CDR1 is GTSNPN, CDR2 SVGIG (reference sequence).

The CDR3 region has the DNA TGTGCCAGCAGCTTAGACAGGGTTTCGACTGAAGCTTTCTTT. Its translation is CASSLDRVSTEAFF. The gene calls are TRBV7-3 and TRBJ1-1; TRBD1 agrees at 7 bases. V gave up 2 bases and J gave up 5 bases; unmatched junction bases: 5. Germline CDR1 reads SGHTA; CDR2 reads FQGTGA. CDR3 size: 14 residues.

This clone is classed as medium-sized. The chain uses TRBV5-1 and TRBJ2-7; tentatively, D is TRBD1 (5 bases). CDR1 and CDR2 from the germline V gene are SGHRS and YFSETQ. V lost 4 bases and J 2 bases, leaving 7 bases between the germline ends. The CDR3 has 12 amino acids. The CDR3 DNA reads TGCGCCAGCAGCGGGGCTACCTACGAGCAGTACTTC. This sequence encodes CASSGATYEQYF. Full variable domain (remainder filled in from reference TRBV5-1 and TRBJ2-7): KAGVTQTPRYLIKTRGQQVTLSCSPISGHRSVSWYQQTPGQGLQFLFEYFSETQRNKGNFPGRFSGRQFSNSRSEMNVSTLELGDSALYLCASSGATYEQYFGPGTRLTVT.

The CDR3 nucleotides read TGTGCCAGCAGTGGATCAGGGTGGCGTCAGCCCCAGCATTTT. This codes for CASSGSGWRQPQHF. The rearrangement links TRBV2 to TRBJ1-5; tentatively, D is TRBD1 (5 bases). CDR3 length: 14 residues. V lost 4 bases and J 6 bases, leaving 13 bases between the germline ends. Germline lookup yields CDR1 SNHLY and CDR2 FYNNEI. The variable domain in full, with the rest retrieved from reference TRBV2 and TRBJ1-5, is EPEVTQTPSHQVTQMGQEVILRCVPISNHLYFYWYRQILGQKVEFLVSFYNNEISEKSEIFDDQFSVERPDGSNFTLKIRSTKLEDSAMYFCASSGSGWRQPQHFGDGTRLSIL.

CDR3 region: CASSLASGGSGELFF. CDR3 nucleotides: TGTGCCAGCAGCTTAGCTAGCGGGGGCTCCGGGGAGCTGTTTTTT. V gene TRBV11-2 combines with J gene TRBJ2-2, with 10 bases aligning to TRBD2. CDR3 size: 15 residues. Per germline, CDR1 SGHAT and CDR2 FQNNGV. The V and J ends lost 1 base and 6 bases, in that order; junction bases with no gene match: 2.

CDR3 protein: CASSQGDGPNTEAFF. In DNA, the CDR3 is TGTGCCAGCAGTCAGGGGGACGGTCCGAACACTGAAGCTTTCTTT. The V gene is TRBV6-5, the J gene TRBJ1-1, with 7 nucleotides matching TRBD1. This CDR3 is built from 15 residues. CDR1 and CDR2 from the germline V gene are MNHEY and SVGAGI. Losses at the gene ends were 5 bases for V and 1 base for J; bases not matched to a gene: 7.

This CDR3 reads CASSSQQGNYGYTF. The CDR3 bases are TGTGCCAGCAGCTCTCAACAGGGGAACTATGGCTACACCTTC. The chain links TRBV5-4 to TRBJ1-2; 7 nucleotides agree with TRBD1. This CDR3 has 14 amino acids. The trim removed 3 bases at V and 2 bases at J, leaving 4 bases unmatched. Per germline, CDR1 SGHNT and CDR2 YYREEE (reference sequence).